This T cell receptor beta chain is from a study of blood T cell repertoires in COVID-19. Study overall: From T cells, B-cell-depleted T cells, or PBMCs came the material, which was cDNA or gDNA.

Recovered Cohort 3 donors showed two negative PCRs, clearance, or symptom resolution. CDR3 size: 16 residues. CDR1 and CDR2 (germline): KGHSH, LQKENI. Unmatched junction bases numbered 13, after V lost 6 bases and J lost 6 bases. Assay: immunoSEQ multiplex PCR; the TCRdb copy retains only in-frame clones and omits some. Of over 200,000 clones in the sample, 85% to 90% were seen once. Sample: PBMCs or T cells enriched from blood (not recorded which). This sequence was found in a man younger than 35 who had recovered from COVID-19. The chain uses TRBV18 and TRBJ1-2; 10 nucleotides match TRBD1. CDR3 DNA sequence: TGTGCCAGCTCCGCGACGGGGGACAGGGGAGGGCATGGCTACACCTTC. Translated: CASSATGDRGGHGYTF.